Below are 21 T cell receptor beta chains sequenced from a single sample in a study of beta chain features in type 1 diabetes. Whole-study results and caveats: Within each of all four CD4+ subsets, Type 1 diabetes patients had TCRB CDR3s that were moderately but significantly shorter.

Isolated RNA was reverse transcribed in full, so expressed TCRB transcripts were sequenced. Generated by immunoSEQ multiplex PCR, the TCRdb table keeps only in-frame clones and is missing some. In the table there are about 740,000 clones, about an eighth of which are singletons. Antigens of these TCRs are unknown. The sequenced sample was naive CD4+ T cells from blood. These receptors were collected from a man aged 18-30 years with type 1 diabetes.

This clone was found a few times. The CDR3 coding sequence is TGTGCCAGCAGCTTCCTTGGCACTGAAGCTTTCTTT. Its translation is CASSFLGTEAFF. The chain carries TRBV5-6 and TRBJ1-1; D uncertain. The CDR3 is 12 residues long. The V end was cut by 2 bases, the J end by 4 bases, with 6 bases between. Germline V lookup: CDR1 SGHDT, CDR2 YYEEEE. The whole variable domain, remainder taken from reference TRBV5-6 and TRBJ1-1, is DAGVTQSPTHLIKTRGQQVTLRCSPKSGHDTVSWYQQALGQGPQFIFQYYEEEERQRGNFPDRFSGHQFPNYSSELNVNALLLGDSALYLCASSFLGTEAFFGQGTRLTVV.

This chain uses TRBV7-9 with TRBJ1-2, with D perhaps matching TRBD1 (5 bases). V lost 8 bases to trimming and J lost 5 bases, with 18 bases between them. There are 14 residues in the CDR3. CDR1 is SEHNR, CDR2 FQNEAQ, per germline (reference sequence). CDR3 amino acids: CASQSNAGLYGYTF. CDR3 in DNA: TGTGCCAGCCAGTCCAATGCGGGACTATATGGCTACACCTTC.

In this sample, this clone turned up a few times. The chain is built from TRBV27 and TRBJ2-1; 7 nucleotides agree with TRBD2. Germline V gives CDR1 MNHEY, CDR2 SMNVEV (reference sequence). This CDR3 comprises 16 residues. V shed 8 bases and J 12 bases; nucleotides not matched to a gene: 22. The CDR3 bases are TGTGCCAGCCGGCTAGAAGGACTAGGAGGTTTGCGTGGGCAGTTCTTC. Amino acid sequence: CASRLEGLGGLRGQFF.

A few counts support this clone. The chain is built from TRBV6-5 and TRBJ1-3; D unclear. The CDR3 is 15 residues long. V lost 0 bases and J lost 1, with 7 bases in between. The germline V gene encodes CDR1 MNHEY and CDR2 SVGAGI. CDR3 DNA sequence: TGTGCCAGCAGTTACTCAGGTCTTTCTGGAAACACCATATATTTT. Translating it yields CASSYSGLSGNTIYF.

This clone was observed a few times. The chain has TRBV9 and TRBJ1-1, with a possible D match to TRBD1 (6 bases). The length of the CDR3 is 15 residues. The V end was cut by 3 bases, the J end by 9 bases, with 21 bases between. Germline CDR1 SGDLS, CDR2 YYNGEE. CDR3: CASSGQVQVERKAFF. The CDR3 nucleotides read TGTGCCAGCAGCGGACAGGTTCAAGTGGAGAGAAAAGCTTTCTTT.

The V gene is TRBV4-1, the J gene TRBJ2-4; tentatively, D is TRBD1 (6 bases). The V and J ends lost 4 bases and 9 bases respectively, with 28 bases between them. The CDR3 consists of 18 residues. Germline-derived CDR1 and CDR2 are MGHRA and YSYEKL. As DNA, the CDR3 is TGCGCCAGCAGCCCAATGCCCCCTTCGGACAGCACGAGGGTCATTCAGTACTTC. The encoded protein is CASSPMPPSDSTRVIQYF.

The chain couples TRBV19 to TRBJ2-2; D tentatively reads TRBD1 or TRBD2 (5 bases each). The CDR3 length is 13 residues. Germline CDR1 LNHDA, CDR2 SQIVND (reference sequence). The ends were cut back, 6 bases at V and 10 bases at J, with 15 bases in the middle. In DNA, the CDR3 is TGTGCCAGTAGGCCGTCGCAGGGAGCGGAGCTGTTTTTT. The encoded protein is CASRPSQGAELFF.

This chain links TRBV5-4 with TRBJ1-1, with TRBD1 as a possible D gene (6 bases). V was pared by 0 bases and J by 7 bases, with 13 bases between. Germline V lookup: CDR1 SGHNT, CDR2 YYREEE (reference sequence). The CDR3 is 14 residues long. This chain's CDR3 is CASSLEVQGGEAFF. The CDR3, as DNA: TGTGCCAGCAGCTTGGAGGTACAGGGCGGTGAAGCTTTCTTT.

Remarks on this clone: This specimen includes other DNA sequences encoding the same CDR3. The chain joins TRBV20-1 to TRBJ2-3; perhaps TRBD2 as D (5 bases). From germline, CDR1 is DFQATT and CDR2 SNEGSKA (reference sequence). The ends were cut back, 3 bases at V and 6 bases at J, with 7 bases in the middle. The CDR3 is 11 residues long. The CDR3 nucleotides are TGCAGTGCTAGCAGAGGGGATACGCAGTATTTT. It encodes CSASRGDTQYF.

J is TRBJ1-5 and V is TRBV6-5, with no clear D. Trimming cost V 0 bases and J 0 bases, with 9 bases left between them. The CDR3 spans 16 residues. Germline values: CDR1 MNHEY, CDR2 SVGAGI. CDR3 bases: TGTGCCAGCAGTTACTCGGGCAGCAATAGCAATCAGCCCCAGCATTTT. Translated: CASSYSGSNSNQPQHF.

This rearrangement joins TRBV7-8 to TRBJ2-1; 9 bases map to TRBD1. This CDR3 contains 15 residues. In germline, CDR1 is SGHVS, CDR2 FQNEAQ. V gave up 6 bases and J gave up 4 bases; unmatched junction bases: 7. The chain's CDR3 is CASSSGTGSYNEQFF. CDR3 sequence (DNA): TGTGCCAGCAGTTCCGGGACAGGGTCTTACAATGAGCAGTTCTTC.

The J gene is TRBJ1-1, the V gene TRBV10-3, with D unclear. The V gene's germline CDR1 is ENHRY and CDR2 SYGVKD. V lost 4 bases and J 4 bases, leaving 13 bases between the germline ends. The CDR3 has 14 amino acids. The CDR3 nucleotides are TGTGCCATCAGTGGTAGCCCCCAGGCCACTGAAGCTTTCTTT. Amino acids: CAISGSPQATEAFF.

The table lists this clone with a few counts. J is TRBJ1-5 and V is TRBV30; TRBD1 agrees at 8 bases. Germline CDR1 reads GTSNPN; CDR2 reads SVGIG (reference sequence). The CDR3 covers 15 residues. With 3 bases clipped from V and 4 bases from J, the junction kept 8 bases outside the gene matches. The CDR3 sequence: CAWRGAGGGNQPQHF. DNA of the CDR3: TGTGCCTGGAGAGGGGCAGGGGGCGGTAATCAGCCCCAGCATTTT.

This clone has more than one count but fewer than ten. The chain employs TRBV10-1 and TRBJ2-5; D not resolved. V was shortened by 3 bases and J by 2 bases, with 10 bases between the two germline ends. Germline loops: CDR1 WNHNN, CDR2 SYGVQD (reference sequence). The CDR3 is 14 residues long. The CDR3 coding sequence is TGCGCCAGCAGTGAATCGGAAGCACAAGAGACCCAGTACTTC. Protein product: CASSESEAQETQYF.

The V call is TRBV10-3, the J call TRBJ2-1, with D unresolved. In germline, CDR1 is ENHRY, CDR2 SYGVKD. This CDR3 has 13 amino acids. V was pared by 5 bases and J by 9 bases, with 14 bases between. DNA of the CDR3: TGTGCCATCAGTCCAAACGAGGACGGTGAGCAGTTCTTC. Translation: CAISPNEDGEQFF.

This clone was seen more than once but under ten times. The rearrangement links TRBV5-4 to TRBJ2-3; 12 bases fit TRBD2. After removal of 5 bases from V and 0 bases from J, the junction contained 1 base not matched to a gene. The CDR3 is 15 amino acids. CDR1 and CDR2 (germline): SGHNT, YYREEE (reference sequence). CDR3 in DNA: TGTGCCAGCAGGCTAGCGGGGGGGAGCACAGATACGCAGTATTTT. Its protein is CASRLAGGSTDTQYF.

The sample holds a few counts of this clone. Here the CDR3 DNA reads TGTGCCAGCAGCTTAGCGGGGGCCTTAACGCAGCCCCAGCATTTT. Its protein product is CASSLAGALTQPQHF. The gene calls are TRBV7-9 and TRBJ1-5, with D maybe TRBD1 (6 bases). Trimming removed 0 bases from V and 7 bases from J, with 13 bases in between. This CDR3 has 15 amino acids. Germline V gene data show CDR1 as SEHNR and CDR2 as FQNEAQ (reference sequence).

For this clone: Other nucleotide sequences in the sample specify the same CDR3. This rearrangement joins TRBV18 to TRBJ1-1; D remains ambiguous. Germline V lookup: CDR1 KGHSH, CDR2 LQKENI. The CDR3 is 14 residues long. The V gene lost 2 bases and the J gene lost 3 bases, with 10 bases spanning the gap. This CDR3 reads CASSPLGRDTEAFF. CDR3 DNA sequence: TGTGCCAGCTCACCATTGGGCCGGGACACTGAAGCTTTCTTT. The full variable domain, completed using reference TRBV18 and TRBJ1-1, is NAGVMQNPRHLVRRRGQEARLRCSPMKGHSHVYWYRQLPEEGLKFMVYLQKENIIDESGMPKERFSAEFPKEGPSILRIQQVVRGDSAAYFCASSPLGRDTEAFFGQGTRLTVV.

The chain links TRBV28 to TRBJ2-7; D is unclear. The length of the CDR3 is 13 residues. Germline V lookup: CDR1 MDHEN, CDR2 SYDVKM. The germline V and J ends were trimmed by 11 bases and 1 base, with 15 bases remaining between them. CDR3 amino acids: CAGASAESYEQYF. CDR3 coding DNA: TGTGCCGGAGCATCGGCCGAATCCTACGAGCAGTACTTC. Looking up the rest from reference TRBV28 and TRBJ2-7 gives the full variable domain: DVKVTQSSRYLVKRTGEKVFLECVQDMDHENMFWYRQDPGLGLRLIYFSYDVKMKEKGDIPEGYSVSREKKERFSLILESASTNQTSMYLCAGASAESYEQYFGPGTRLTVT.

This clone has a handful of counts. The chain is built from TRBV20-1 and TRBJ1-2; D call uncertain. CDR3 size: 10 residues. Germline values: CDR1 DFQATT, CDR2 SNEGSKA (reference sequence). Trimming took off 5 bases at V and 4 bases at J, with 5 bases between the two ends. CDR3 loop: CSAGPYGYTF. The CDR3 DNA reads as TGCAGTGCTGGGCCCTATGGCTACACCTTC.

This clone has just a few counts. DNA of the CDR3: TGTGCCAGCAGCTTAGCAAGGGATGGGGTGGATGGCTACACCTTC. Protein product: CASSLARDGVDGYTF. The chain combines TRBV7-9 with TRBJ1-2, with no clear D. Germline V gives CDR1 SEHNR, CDR2 FQNEAQ (reference sequence). The germline V and J ends were trimmed by 0 bases and 6 bases, with 14 bases remaining between them. The CDR3 has 15 amino acids.